This T cell receptor beta chain was found in a study of cytomegalovirus exposure and HLA in healthy donors. Notes on the study in general: TCR beta chain V- and J-gene trimming was linked, in a later analysis, to a missense variant in DCLRE1C.

The primer mix had 60 Vbeta and 13 Jbeta primers. Only in-frame clones appear in the TCRdb table, and some are missing; sequencing was by immunoSEQ multiplex PCR. The sample includes about 160,000 clones, around 72% of them seen just once. The CDR3 has 12 residues. CDR1 SGHTA and CDR2 FQGNSA come from the germline V gene. J was trimmed by 15 bases and V by 2 bases; bases with no gene match: 4. About this clone itself: Its antigen is currently unknown.

Source material: PBMCs. The rearrangement links TRBV7-2 to TRBJ2-1, with 10 bases lining up with TRBD2. This receptor was obtained from a female donor in good health and CMV-seronegative. CDR3 sequence: CASSLPSGRGFF. CDR3 DNA sequence: TGTGCCAGCAGCTTACCTAGCGGGAGAGGGTTCTTC. Based on the CDR3 plus reference TRBV7-2 and TRBJ2-1, the full variable domain is GAGVSQSPSNKVTEKGKDVELRCDPISGHTALYWYRQSLGQGLEFLIYFQGNSAPDKSGLPSDRFSAERTGGSVSTLTIQRTQQEDSAVYLCASSLPSGRGFFGPGTRLTVL.